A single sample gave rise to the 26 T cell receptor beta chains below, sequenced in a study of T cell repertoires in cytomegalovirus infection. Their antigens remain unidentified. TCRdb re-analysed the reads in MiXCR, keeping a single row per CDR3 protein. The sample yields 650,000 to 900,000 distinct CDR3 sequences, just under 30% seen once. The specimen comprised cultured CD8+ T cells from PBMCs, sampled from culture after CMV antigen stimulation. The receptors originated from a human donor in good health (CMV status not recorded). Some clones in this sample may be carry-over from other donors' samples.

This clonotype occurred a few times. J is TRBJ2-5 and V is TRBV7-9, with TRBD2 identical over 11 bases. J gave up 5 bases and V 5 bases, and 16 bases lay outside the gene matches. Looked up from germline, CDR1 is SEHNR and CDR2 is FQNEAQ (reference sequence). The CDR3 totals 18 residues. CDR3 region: CASSRTSGGLWPDETQYF. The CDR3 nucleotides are TGTGCCAGCAGCCGAACTAGCGGGGGCCTCTGGCCCGACGAGACCCAGTACTTC.

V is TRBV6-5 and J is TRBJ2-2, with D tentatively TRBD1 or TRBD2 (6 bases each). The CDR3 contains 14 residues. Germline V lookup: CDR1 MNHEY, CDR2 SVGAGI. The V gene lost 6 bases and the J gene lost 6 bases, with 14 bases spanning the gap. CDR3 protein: CASRTGAMSGELFF. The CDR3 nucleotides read TGTGCCAGCAGGACGGGGGCTATGTCCGGGGAGCTGTTTTTT.

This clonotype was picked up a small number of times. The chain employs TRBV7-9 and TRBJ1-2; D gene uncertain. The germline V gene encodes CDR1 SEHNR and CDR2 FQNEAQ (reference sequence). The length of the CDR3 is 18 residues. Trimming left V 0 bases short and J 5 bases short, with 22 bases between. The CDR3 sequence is CASSLAEGQPRAHYGYTF. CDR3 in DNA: TGTGCCAGCAGCTTAGCCGAAGGTCAACCTAGGGCCCATTATGGCTACACCTTC. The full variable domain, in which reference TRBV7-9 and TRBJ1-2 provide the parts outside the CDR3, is DTGVSQNPRHKITKRGQNVTFRCDPISEHNRLYWYRQTLGQGPEFLTYFQNEAQLEKSRLLSDRFSAERPKGSFSTLEIQRTEQGDSAMYLCASSLAEGQPRAHYGYTFGSGTRLTVV.

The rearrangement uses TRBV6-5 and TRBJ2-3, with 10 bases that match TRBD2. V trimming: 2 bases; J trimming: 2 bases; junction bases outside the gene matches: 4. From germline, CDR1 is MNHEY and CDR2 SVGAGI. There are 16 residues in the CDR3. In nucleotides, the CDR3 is TGTGCCAGCAGTTACGGTAGCGGGGGGTTCACAGATACGCAGTATTTT. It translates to CASSYGSGGFTDTQYF.

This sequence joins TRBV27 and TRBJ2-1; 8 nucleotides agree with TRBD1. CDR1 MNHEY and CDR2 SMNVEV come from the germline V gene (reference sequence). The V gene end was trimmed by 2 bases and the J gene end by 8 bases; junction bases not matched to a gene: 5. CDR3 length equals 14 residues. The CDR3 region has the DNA TGTGCCAGCAGTTTAATGGACAGGGTGGATGAGCAGTTCTTC. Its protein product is CASSLMDRVDEQFF.

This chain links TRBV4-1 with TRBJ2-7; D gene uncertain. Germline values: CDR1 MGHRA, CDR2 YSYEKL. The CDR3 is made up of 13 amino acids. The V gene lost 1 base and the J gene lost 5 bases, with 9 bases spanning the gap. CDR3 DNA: TGCGCCAGCAGCCAAGTAGGCAGCGACGAGCAGTACGTC. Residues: CASSQVGSDEQYV.

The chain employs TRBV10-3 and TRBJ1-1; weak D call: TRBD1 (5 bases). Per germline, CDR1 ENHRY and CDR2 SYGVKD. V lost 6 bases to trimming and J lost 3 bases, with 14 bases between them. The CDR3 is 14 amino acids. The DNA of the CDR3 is TGTGCCATCAGGATCCGGGACTCAGACACTGAAGCTTTCTTT. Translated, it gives CAIRIRDSDTEAFF.

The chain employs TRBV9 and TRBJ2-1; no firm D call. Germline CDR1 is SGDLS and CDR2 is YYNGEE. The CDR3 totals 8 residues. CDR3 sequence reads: CVGNEQFF. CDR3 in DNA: TGTGTGGGCAATGAGCAGTTCTTC. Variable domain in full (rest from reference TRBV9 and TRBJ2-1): DSGVTQTPKHLITATGQRVTLRCSPRSGDLSVYWYQQSLDQGLQFLIQYYNGEERAKGNILERFSAQQFPDLHSELNLSSLELGDSALYFCVGNEQFFGPGTRLTVL.

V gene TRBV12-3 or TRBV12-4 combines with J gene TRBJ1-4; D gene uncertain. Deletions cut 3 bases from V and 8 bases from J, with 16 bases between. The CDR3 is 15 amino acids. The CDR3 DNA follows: TGTGCCAGCAGTTTTATCACAGACGTTGGAGAAAAACTGTTTTTT. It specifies CASSFITDVGEKLFF.

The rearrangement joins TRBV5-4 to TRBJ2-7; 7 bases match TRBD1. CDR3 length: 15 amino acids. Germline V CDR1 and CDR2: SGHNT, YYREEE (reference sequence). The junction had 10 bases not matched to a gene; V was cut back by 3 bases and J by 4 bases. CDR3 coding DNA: TGTGCCAGCAGCTGGGCTCCGGGACAGATTTACGAGCAGTACGTC. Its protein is CASSWAPGQIYEQYV.

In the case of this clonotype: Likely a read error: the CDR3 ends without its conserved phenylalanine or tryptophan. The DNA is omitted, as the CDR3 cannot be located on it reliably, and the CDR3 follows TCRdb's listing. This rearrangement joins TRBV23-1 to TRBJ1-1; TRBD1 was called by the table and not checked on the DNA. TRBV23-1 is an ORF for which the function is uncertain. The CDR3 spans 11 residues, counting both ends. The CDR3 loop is CASSQGSIRGL.

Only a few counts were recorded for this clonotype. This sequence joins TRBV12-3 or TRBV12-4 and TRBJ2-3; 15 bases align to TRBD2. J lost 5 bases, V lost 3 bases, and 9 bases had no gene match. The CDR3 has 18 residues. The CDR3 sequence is CASSLGLAGGPGLDTQYF. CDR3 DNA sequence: TGTGCCAGCAGTTTGGGACTAGCGGGGGGTCCTGGCCTAGATACGCAGTATTTT.

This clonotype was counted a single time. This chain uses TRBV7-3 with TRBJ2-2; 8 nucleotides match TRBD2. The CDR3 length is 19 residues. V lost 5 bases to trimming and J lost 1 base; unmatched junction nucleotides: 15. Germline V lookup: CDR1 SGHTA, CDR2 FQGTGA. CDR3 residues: CASSPHPSGGALNTGELFF. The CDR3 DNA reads TGTGCCAGCAGCCCTCACCCATCCGGGGGGGCCTTGAACACCGGGGAGCTGTTTTTT.

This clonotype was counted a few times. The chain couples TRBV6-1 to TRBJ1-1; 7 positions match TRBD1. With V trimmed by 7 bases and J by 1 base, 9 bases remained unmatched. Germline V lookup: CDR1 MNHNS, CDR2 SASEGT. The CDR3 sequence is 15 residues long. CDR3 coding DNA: TGTGCCAGCACCATAATAGGGGGCCGGAACACTGAAGCTTTCTTT. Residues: CASTIIGGRNTEAFF.

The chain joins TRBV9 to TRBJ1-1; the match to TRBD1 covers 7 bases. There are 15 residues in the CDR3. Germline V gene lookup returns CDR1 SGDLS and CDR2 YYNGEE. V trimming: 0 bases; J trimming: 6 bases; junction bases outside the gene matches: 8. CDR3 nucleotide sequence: TGTGCCAGCAGCGTAGTAGGGGGCAGAGCGGCTGAAGCTTTCTTT. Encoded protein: CASSVVGGRAAEAFF. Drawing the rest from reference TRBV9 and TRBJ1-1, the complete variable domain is DSGVTQTPKHLITATGQRVTLRCSPRSGDLSVYWYQQSLDQGLQFLIQYYNGEERAKGNILERFSAQQFPDLHSELNLSSLELGDSALYFCASSVVGGRAAEAFFGQGTRLTVV.

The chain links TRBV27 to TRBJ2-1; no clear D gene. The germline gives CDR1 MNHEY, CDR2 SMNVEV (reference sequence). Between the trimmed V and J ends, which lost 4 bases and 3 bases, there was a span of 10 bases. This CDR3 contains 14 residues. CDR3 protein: CASSSLPGYNEQFF. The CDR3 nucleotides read TGTGCCAGCAGTTCCCTACCCGGCTACAATGAGCAGTTCTTC.

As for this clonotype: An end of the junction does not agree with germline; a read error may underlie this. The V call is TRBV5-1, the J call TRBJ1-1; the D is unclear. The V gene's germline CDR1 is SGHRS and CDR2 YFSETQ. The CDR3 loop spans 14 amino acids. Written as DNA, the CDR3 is TGCGCGAGCAGCTTGGCGGAGACGAACACTGAAGCTTTCTTT. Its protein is CASSLAETNTEAFF.

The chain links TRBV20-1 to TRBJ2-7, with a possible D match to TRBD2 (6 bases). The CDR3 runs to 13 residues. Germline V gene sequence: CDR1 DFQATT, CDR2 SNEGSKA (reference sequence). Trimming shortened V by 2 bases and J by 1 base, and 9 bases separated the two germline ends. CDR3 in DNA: TGCAGTGCTAGATTTAGCGGTTCCTACGAGCAGTACTTC. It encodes CSARFSGSYEQYF.

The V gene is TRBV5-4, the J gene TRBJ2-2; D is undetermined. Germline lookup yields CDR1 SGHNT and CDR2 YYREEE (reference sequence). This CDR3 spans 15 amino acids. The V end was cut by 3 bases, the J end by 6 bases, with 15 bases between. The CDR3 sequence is CASSSGGNRPGELFF. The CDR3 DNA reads TGTGCCAGCAGCTCGGGCGGAAATAGGCCCGGGGAGCTGTTTTTT.

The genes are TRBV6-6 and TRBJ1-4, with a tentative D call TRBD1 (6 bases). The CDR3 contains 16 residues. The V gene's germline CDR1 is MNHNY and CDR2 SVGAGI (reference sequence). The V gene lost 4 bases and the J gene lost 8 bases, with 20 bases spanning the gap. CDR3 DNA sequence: TGTGCCAGCAGTTCCCCTTGGGGGCCGCTAAAGGAAAAACTGTTTTTT. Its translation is CASSSPWGPLKEKLFF.

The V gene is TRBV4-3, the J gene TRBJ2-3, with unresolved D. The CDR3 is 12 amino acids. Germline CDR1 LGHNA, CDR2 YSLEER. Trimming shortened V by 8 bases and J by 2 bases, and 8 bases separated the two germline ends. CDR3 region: CASQEDTDTQYF. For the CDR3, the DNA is TGCGCCAGCCAAGAGGACACAGATACGCAGTATTTT.

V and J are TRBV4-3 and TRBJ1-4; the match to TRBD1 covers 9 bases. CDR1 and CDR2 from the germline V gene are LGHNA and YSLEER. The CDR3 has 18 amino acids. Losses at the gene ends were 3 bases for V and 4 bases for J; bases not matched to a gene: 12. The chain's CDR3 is CASSQPPTGGNFNEKLFF. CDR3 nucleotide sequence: TGCGCCAGCAGCCAGCCCCCGACAGGGGGTAACTTTAATGAAAAACTGTTTTTT.

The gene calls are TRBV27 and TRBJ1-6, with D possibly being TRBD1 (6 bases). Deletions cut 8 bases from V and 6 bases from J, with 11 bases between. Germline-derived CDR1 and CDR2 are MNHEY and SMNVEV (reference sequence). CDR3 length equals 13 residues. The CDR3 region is CASGGPINSPLHF. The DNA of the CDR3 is TGTGCCAGCGGGGGGCCTATTAATTCACCCCTCCACTTT.

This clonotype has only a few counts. The CDR3 region has the DNA TGTGCCAGCAGTCCTCCGATCGTGGTTGGGGAAAAACTGTTTTTT. Its protein product is CASSPPIVVGEKLFF. J is TRBJ1-4 and V is TRBV28, with no clear D. The germline CDR1 and CDR2 sequences are MDHEN and SYDVKM. This CDR3 has 15 residues. With 5 bases removed from V and 8 bases from J, the gap between germline ends came to 18 bases.

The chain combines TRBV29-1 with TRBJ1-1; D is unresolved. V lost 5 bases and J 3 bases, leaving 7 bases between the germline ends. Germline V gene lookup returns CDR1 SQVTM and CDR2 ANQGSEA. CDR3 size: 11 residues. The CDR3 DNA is TGCAGCGTTTGGAGAGACACTGAAGCTTTCTTT. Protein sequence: CSVWRDTEAFF.

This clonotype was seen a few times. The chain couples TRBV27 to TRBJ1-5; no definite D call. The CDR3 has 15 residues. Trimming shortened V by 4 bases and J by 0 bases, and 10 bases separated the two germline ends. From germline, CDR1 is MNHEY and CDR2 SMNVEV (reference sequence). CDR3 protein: CASSSRRHSNQPQHF. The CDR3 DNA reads TGTGCCAGCAGTTCCCGCAGACATAGCAATCAGCCCCAGCATTTT.